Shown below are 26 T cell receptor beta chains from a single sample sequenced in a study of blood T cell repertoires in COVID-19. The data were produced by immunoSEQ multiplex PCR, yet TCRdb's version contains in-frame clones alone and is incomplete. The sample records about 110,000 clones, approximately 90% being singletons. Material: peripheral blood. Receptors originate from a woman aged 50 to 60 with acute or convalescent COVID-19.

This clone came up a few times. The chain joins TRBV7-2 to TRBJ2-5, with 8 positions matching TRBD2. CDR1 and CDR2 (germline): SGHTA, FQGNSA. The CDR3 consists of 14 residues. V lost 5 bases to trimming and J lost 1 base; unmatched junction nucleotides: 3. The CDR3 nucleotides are TGTGCCAGCAGCCGTCTAGCGGGCCAAGAGACCCAGTACTTC. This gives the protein CASSRLAGQETQYF.

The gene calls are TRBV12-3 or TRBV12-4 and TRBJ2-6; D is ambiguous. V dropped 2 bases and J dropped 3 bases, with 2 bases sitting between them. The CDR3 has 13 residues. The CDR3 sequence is CASSLHGANVLTF. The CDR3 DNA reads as TGTGCCAGCAGTTTACATGGGGCCAACGTCCTGACTTTC.

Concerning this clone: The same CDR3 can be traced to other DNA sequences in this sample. DNA for the CDR3: TGCGCCAGCAGAGAGGGTTACGAGCAGTACTTC. The encoded protein is CASREGYEQYF. The chain links TRBV5-1 to TRBJ2-7, with a possible D match to TRBD2 (5 bases). V lost 5 bases to trimming and J lost 4 bases, with 7 bases between them. This CDR3 is 11 amino acids long. From germline, CDR1 is SGHRS and CDR2 YFSETQ.

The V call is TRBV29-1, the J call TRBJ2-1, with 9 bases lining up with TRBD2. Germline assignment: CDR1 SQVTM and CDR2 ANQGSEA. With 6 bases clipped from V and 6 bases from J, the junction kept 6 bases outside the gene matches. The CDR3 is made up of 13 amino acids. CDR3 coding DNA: TGCAGCGTCATAGCGGGAGTCGTCAATGAGCAGTTCTTC. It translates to CSVIAGVVNEQFF.

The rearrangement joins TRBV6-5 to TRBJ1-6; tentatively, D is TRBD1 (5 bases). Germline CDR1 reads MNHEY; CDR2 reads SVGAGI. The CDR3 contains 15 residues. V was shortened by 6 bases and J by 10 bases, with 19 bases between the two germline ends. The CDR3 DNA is TGTGCCAGCAGGGGCGGGGGAACGGGGAAATCACCCCTCCACTTT. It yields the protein CASRGGGTGKSPLHF.

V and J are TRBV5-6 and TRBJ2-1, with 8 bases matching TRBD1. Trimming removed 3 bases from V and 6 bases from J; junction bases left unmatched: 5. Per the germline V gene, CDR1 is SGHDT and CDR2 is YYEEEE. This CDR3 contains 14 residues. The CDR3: CASSSGTGSNEQFF. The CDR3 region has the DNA TGTGCCAGCAGCTCCGGGACAGGTAGCAATGAGCAGTTCTTC.

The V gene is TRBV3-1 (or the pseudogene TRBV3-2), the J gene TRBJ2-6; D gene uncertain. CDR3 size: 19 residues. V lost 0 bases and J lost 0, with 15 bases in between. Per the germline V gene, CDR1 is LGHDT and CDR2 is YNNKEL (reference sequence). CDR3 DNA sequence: TGTGCCAGCAGCCAAGAGGGCCGAACACGCCTCTCTGGGGCCAACGTCCTGACTTTC. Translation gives CASSQEGRTRLSGANVLTF.

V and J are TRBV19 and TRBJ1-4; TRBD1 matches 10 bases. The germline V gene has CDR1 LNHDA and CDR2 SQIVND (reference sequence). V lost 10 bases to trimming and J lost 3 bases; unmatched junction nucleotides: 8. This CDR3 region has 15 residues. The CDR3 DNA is TGTGCCACCAAGGACAGGGGGAGGTCTAATGAAAAACTGTTTTTT. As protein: CATKDRGRSNEKLFF.

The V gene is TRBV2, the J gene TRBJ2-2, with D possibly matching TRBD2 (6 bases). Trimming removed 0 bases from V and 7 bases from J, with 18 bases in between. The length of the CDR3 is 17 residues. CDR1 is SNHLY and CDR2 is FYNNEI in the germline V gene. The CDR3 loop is CASSEARIAVLSGELFF. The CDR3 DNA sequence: TGTGCCAGCAGTGAAGCGCGTATAGCGGTCTTGAGCGGGGAGCTGTTTTTT.

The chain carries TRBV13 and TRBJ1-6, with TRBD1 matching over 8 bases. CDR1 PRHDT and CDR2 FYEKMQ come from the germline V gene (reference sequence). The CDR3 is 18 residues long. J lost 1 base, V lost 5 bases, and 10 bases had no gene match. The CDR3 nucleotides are TGTGCCAGCAGCCGGCCTTCGACAGGGGTTTCCTATAATTCACCCCTCCACTTT. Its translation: CASSRPSTGVSYNSPLHF.

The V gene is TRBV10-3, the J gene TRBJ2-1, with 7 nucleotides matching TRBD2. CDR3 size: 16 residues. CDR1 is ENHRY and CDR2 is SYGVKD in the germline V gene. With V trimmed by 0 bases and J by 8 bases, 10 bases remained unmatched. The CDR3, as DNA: TGTGCCATCAGTGAGTCGATTCGGCGGGAGCTACATGAGCAGTTCTTC. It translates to CAISESIRRELHEQFF.

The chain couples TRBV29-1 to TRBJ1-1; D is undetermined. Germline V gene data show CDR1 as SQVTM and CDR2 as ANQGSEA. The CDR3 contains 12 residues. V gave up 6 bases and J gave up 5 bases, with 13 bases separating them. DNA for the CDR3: TGCAGCGTGGCCGGCCGGGGAACTGAAGCTTTCTTT. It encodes CSVAGRGTEAFF.

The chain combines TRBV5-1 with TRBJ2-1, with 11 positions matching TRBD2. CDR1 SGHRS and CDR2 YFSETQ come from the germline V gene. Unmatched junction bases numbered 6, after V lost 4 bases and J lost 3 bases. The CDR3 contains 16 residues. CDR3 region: CASSDRLAGFYNEQFF. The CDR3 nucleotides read TGCGCCAGCAGCGATAGACTAGCGGGGTTCTACAATGAGCAGTTCTTC.

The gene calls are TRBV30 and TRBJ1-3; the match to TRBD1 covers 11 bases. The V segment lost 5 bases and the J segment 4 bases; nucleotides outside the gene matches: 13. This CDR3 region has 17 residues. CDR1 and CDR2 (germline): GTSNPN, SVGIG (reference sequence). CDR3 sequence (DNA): TGTGCCTGGGAAAGGGGCGGACAGGGGGCGCCGGGAAACACCATATATTTT. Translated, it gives CAWERGGQGAPGNTIYF.

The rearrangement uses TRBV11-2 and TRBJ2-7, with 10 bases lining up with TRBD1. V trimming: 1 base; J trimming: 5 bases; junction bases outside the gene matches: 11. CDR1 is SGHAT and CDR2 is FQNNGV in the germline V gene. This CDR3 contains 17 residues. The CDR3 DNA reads TGTGCCAGCAGCTTAGGGGTTGGACAGGGGGGAGGGAACGAGCAGTACTTC. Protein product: CASSLGVGQGGGNEQYF.

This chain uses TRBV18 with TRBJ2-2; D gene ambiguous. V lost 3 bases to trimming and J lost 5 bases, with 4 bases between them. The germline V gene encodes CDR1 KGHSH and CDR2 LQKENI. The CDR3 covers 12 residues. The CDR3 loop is CASSPSTGELFF. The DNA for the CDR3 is TGTGCCAGCTCACCGAGTACCGGGGAGCTGTTTTTT.

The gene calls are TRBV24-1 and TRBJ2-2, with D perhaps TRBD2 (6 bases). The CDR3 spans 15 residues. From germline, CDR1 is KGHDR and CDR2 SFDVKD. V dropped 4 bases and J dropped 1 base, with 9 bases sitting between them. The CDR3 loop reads CATSDRGLNTGELFF. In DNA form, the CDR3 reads TGTGCCACCAGTGACCGGGGACTGAACACCGGGGAGCTGTTTTTT.

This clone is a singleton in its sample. CDR3 in amino acids: CASSPRGGTNQPQHF. The CDR3 nucleotides are TGTGCCAGTAGTCCCCGGGGAGGGACCAATCAGCCCCAGCATTTT. This rearrangement joins TRBV19 to TRBJ1-5, with D possibly being TRBD1 (5 bases). The CDR3 consists of 15 residues. V was pared by 5 bases and J by 3 bases, with 14 bases between. CDR1 and CDR2 (germline): LNHDA, SQIVND (reference sequence). Full variable domain (rest looked up from reference TRBV19 and TRBJ1-5): DGGITQSPKYLFRKEGQNVTLSCEQNLNHDAMYWYRQDPGQGLRLIYYSQIVNDFQKGDIAEGYSVSREKKESFPLTVTSAQKNPTAFYLCASSPRGGTNQPQHFGDGTRLSIL.

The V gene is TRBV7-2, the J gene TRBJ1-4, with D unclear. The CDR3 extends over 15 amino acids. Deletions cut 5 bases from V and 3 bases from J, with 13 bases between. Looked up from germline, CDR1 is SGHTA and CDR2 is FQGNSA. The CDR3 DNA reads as TGTGCCAGCAGCGAAAGCGTGCCCCCTAATGAAAAACTGTTTTTT. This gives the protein CASSESVPPNEKLFF.

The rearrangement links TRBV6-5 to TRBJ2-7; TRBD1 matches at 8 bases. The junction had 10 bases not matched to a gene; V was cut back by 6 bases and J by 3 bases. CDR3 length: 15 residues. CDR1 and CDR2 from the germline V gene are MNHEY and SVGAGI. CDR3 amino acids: CASRPRTGTYYEQYF. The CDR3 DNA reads TGTGCCAGCAGGCCTCGGACAGGGACTTACTACGAGCAGTACTTC.

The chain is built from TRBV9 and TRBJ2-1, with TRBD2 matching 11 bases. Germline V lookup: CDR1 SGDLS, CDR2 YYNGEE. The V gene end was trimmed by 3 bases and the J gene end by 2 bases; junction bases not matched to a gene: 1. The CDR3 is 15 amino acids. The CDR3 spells CASSGGLAAYNEQFF. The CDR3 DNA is TGTGCCAGCAGCGGGGGACTAGCGGCCTACAATGAGCAGTTCTTC.

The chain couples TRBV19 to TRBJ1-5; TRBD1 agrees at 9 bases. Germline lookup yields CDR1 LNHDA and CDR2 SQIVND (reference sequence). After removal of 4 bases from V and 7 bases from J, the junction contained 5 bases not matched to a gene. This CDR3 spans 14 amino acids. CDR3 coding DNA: TGTGCCAGTAGTAGTACAGGGGGCGGCCAGCCCCAGCATTTT. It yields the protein CASSSTGGGQPQHF.

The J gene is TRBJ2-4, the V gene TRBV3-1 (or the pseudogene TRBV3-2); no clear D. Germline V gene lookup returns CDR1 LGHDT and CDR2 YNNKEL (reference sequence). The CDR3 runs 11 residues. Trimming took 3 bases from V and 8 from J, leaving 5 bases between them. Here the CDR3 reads CASSQRYIQYF. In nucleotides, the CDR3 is TGTGCCAGCAGCCAGAGGTACATTCAGTACTTC.

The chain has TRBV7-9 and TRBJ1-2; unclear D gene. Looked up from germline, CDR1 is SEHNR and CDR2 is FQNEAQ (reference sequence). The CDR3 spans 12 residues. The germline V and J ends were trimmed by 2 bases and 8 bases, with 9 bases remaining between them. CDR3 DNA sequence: TGTGCCAGCAGCTTAAATGGGGAGGGCTACACCTTC. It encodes CASSLNGEGYTF.

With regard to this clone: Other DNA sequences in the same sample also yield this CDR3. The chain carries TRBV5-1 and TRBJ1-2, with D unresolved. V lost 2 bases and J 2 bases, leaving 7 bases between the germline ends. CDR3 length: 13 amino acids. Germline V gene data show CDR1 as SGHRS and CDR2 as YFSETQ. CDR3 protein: CASSLAGNYGYTF. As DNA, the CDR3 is TGCGCCAGCAGCTTAGCGGGGAACTATGGCTACACCTTC.

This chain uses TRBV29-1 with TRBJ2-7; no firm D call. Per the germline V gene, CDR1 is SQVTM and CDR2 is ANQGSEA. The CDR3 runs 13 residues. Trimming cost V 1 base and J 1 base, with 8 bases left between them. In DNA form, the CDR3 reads TGCAGCGTTGAAGGTGACATATCCTACGAGCAGTACTTC. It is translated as CSVEGDISYEQYF.